This TCR beta chain was obtained from a study of CD8 T cells in ankylosing spondylitis. The CDR3 spans 15 residues. V was pared by 4 bases and J by 8 bases, with 5 bases of the junction left unmatched. Germline V gives CDR1 SGHVS, CDR2 FQNEAQ. TCRdb re-analysed the 5' RACE reads in MiXCR, keeping a single row per CDR3 protein. Altogether around 88,000 distinct CDR3 sequences are present, approximately 9% being singletons, with the ten largest covering 5.1%. This clonotype was counted many times. The TCR originated in a male donor with ankylosing spondylitis or in good health (not recorded which). The sequenced sample was blood, either unsorted or a sorted T cell fraction (not recorded which). V and J are TRBV7-8 and TRBJ1-6; 10 positions agree with TRBD1. The CDR3 loop is CASSSDRGLDSPLHF. The CDR3 DNA reads TGTGCCAGCAGCTCAGACAGGGGGCTGGATTCACCCCTCCACTTT.